This T cell receptor beta chain was profiled in a study of blood T cell repertoires in COVID-19. Study background: Samples of COVID-19 (acute and convalescent) were obtained from the United States, Italy and Spain. T cells, B-cell-depleted T cells, or PBMCs provided the cDNA or gDNA that served as material.

Methods used by the authors: Amplification of reference gene primers was used by the study to estimate nucleated cell counts. The data were produced by immunoSEQ multiplex PCR, yet TCRdb's version contains in-frame clones alone and is incomplete. V, J and clone size are those of that table, while D and trimming were read from the DNA. The sample has about 170,000 clones; 80% to 85% are singletons. Seattle's enrolled individuals joined amid active infection and were then monitored longitudinally. The source of this sequence is a woman aged 65 to 85 with COVID-19, enrolled during active disease. The sample was peripheral blood.

CDR3 bases: TGTGCCACCAGCAGAGATGGAGGGAATCAGCCCCAGCATTTT. Protein: CATSRDGGNQPQHF. The chain links TRBV15 to TRBJ1-5; D remains ambiguous. This CDR3 is 14 amino acids long. Trimming removed 0 bases from V and 4 bases from J, with 7 bases in between. Germline assignment: CDR1 LNHNV and CDR2 YYDKDF (reference sequence).